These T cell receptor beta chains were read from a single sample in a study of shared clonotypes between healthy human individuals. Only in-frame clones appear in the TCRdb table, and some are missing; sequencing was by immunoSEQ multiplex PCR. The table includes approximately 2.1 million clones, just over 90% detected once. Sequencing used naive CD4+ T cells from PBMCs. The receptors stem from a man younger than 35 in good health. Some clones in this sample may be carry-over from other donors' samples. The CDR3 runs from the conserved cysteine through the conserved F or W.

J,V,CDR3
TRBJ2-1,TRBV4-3,CASSQTGREGGRFF
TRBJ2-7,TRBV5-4,CASSNRAQLGQYF
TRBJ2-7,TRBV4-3,CASSQELAVYEQYF
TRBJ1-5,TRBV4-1,CASSQEEVLQPQHF
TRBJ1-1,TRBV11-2,CASNHRGGTEAFF
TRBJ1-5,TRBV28,CASRSASNQPQHF
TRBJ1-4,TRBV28,CASTIGGTNEKLFF
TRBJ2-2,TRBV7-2,CASSYIFVGELFF
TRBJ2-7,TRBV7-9,CASSPSGSGYEQYF
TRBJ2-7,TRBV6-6,CASSRTVGTPYEQYF
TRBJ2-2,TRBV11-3,CASSSVTGELFF
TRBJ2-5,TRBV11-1,CASSSRGTSGSETQYF
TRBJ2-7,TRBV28,CASSLWTSGRSLSYEQYF
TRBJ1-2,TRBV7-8,CASSLASQGNYGYTF
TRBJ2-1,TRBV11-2,CASSFVWTGGYNEQFF
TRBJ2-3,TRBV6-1,CASSEGPGQRFAGGPADTQYF
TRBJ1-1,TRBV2,CASSEDSALVSEAFF
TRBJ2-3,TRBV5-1,CASSFVEADTQYF
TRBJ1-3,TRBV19,CASTSTGDSGNTIYF
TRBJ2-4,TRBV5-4,CASSLDREDIQYF
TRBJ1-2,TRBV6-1,CASRGGVLDWYGYTF
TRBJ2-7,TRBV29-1,CSVKGLAFEQYF
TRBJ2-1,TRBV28,CASILGTQRGNEQFF
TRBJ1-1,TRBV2,CASNGLPVGTEAFF
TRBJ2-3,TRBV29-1,CSVDDSLSTDTQYF
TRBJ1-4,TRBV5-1,CASSLGSAAFDEKLFF
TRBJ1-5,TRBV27,CASSSNRGGQPQHF
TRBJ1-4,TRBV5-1,CASSSSGANEKLFF
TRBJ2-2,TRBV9,CASSSSPNTGELFF
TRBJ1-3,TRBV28,CASLSGGMSSGNTIYF
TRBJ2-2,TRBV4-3,CASSSQGTSRAGELFF
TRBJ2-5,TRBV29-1,CSADRGIDQETQYF
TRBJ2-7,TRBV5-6,CASSLVRSSYEQYF
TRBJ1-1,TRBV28,CASSSWNLEAFF
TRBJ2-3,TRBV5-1,CASNPGTGGVVDTQYF
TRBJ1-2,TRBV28,CASSPRQGKLGGYTF
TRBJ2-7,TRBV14,CASSRELASYEQYF
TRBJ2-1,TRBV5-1,CASSLDPSSEQFF
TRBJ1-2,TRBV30,CAWSDRGRGGYTF
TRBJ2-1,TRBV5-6,CASSLIYNEQFF
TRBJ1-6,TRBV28,CASSLVARQGLSLHF
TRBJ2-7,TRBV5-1,CASREGTGKYEQYF
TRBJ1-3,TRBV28,CASSSPPTGDGNTIYF
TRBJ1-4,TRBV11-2,CASSFSDPWGRYEKLFF
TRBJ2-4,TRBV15,CATSSRTENKTIQYF
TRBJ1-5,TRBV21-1,CASSKVRGHSNQPQHF